The 25 T cell receptor beta chains reported below all come from one sample, sequenced in a study of T cells in Graves' hyperthyroidism and ophthalmopathy. Amplified regions were TCR beta CDR3 sequences from RNA transcripts. HTBI primers were used for first-round RT-PCR of the TCR CDR3. Each CDR3 protein is one row after TCRdb ran MiXCR on the multiplex PCR reads. The sample includes approximately 640,000 distinct CDR3 sequences, about 17% seen only once; the top ten take less than 4.5%. The sample consisted of blood. The origin of the receptors is a woman between 25 and 40 years old with Graves' hyperthyroidism.

This clonotype has a count of ten or more. This chain links TRBV20-1 with TRBJ2-7, with 9 bases aligning to TRBD1. CDR3 length: 12 amino acids. Trimming took 5 bases from V and 6 from J; bases not matched to a gene: 5. Looked up from germline, CDR1 is DFQATT and CDR2 is SNEGSKA (reference sequence). CDR3 bases: TGCAGTGCTGGACAGGGGTCGGGCGAGCAGTACTTC. This encodes CSAGQGSGEQYF.

Notes on this clonotype: Possible read error: a much larger clone is one base away. V is TRBV2 and J is TRBJ2-2; 8 nucleotides align to TRBD1. From germline, CDR1 is SNHLY and CDR2 FYNNEI. With V trimmed by 6 bases and J by 5 bases, 11 bases remained unmatched. There are 16 residues in the CDR3. This CDR3 is CASRLKAGGATGELFF. The CDR3 nucleotides are TGTGCCAGCAGACTTAAGGCAGGGGGCGCAACCGGGGAGCTGTTTTTT.

This clonotype was detected ten times or more. V and J are TRBV27 and TRBJ2-7; 7 bases match TRBD2. CDR3 length: 16 amino acids. Per germline, CDR1 MNHEY and CDR2 SMNVEV (reference sequence). V dropped 5 bases and J dropped 0; count of bases not matched to a gene: 10. The CDR3 DNA is TGTGCCAGCAGTCGGTGGGCTAGCGGCAGCTCCTACGAGCAGTACTTC. This encodes CASSRWASGSSYEQYF.

The chain uses TRBV20-1 and TRBJ2-2; 11 bases agree with TRBD1. The CDR3 runs 17 residues. Unmatched junction bases numbered 10, after V lost 3 bases and J lost 4 bases. CDR1 and CDR2 from the germline V gene are DFQATT and SNEGSKA (reference sequence). The CDR3 sequence is CSARSRDRGSGTGELFF. The CDR3 DNA sequence: TGCAGTGCTAGGTCCCGGGACAGGGGGTCGGGCACCGGGGAGCTGTTTTTT.

The chain couples TRBV6-2 or TRBV6-3 to TRBJ2-7; D possibly matches TRBD1 or TRBD2 (7 bases each). V lost 5 bases, J lost 3 bases, and 14 bases lay in between. Germline CDR1 and CDR2: MNHEY and SVGEGT. The CDR3 loop spans 14 amino acids. CDR3 residues: CASSPQGGIYEQYF. The CDR3 nucleotides are TGTGCCAGCAGTCCCCAGGGGGGGATCTACGAGCAGTACTTC.

This clonotype has just a few counts. J is TRBJ1-5 and V is TRBV20-1; 9 bases fit TRBD1. The trim removed 0 bases at V and 7 bases at J, leaving 7 bases unmatched. The length of the CDR3 is 15 residues. From germline, CDR1 is DFQATT and CDR2 SNEGSKA (reference sequence). In nucleotides, the CDR3 is TGCAGTGCTAGAGAGCTTAGACAGGGGGAACAGCCCCAGCATTTT. Amino acid sequence: CSARELRQGEQPQHF.

The sample holds many counts of this clonotype. The chain carries TRBV11-2 and TRBJ1-6; 8 bases are shared with TRBD1. There are 16 residues in the CDR3. Germline CDR1 reads SGHAT; CDR2 reads FQNNGV. J lost 9 bases, V lost 0 bases, and 7 bases had no gene match. The CDR3 nucleotides are TGTGCCAGCAGCTTAGAGGACAGGGCCCAAGGTTCACCCCTCCACTTT. Translated, it gives CASSLEDRAQGSPLHF.

This clonotype was counted many times. V usage is TRBV12-3 or TRBV12-4 and J usage is TRBJ1-1, with D unresolved. This CDR3 spans 14 amino acids. The V gene lost 3 bases and the J gene lost 1 base, with 9 bases spanning the gap. The DNA for the CDR3 is TGTGCCAGCAGTTTCAATTGGCCGAACACTGAAGCTTTCTTT. This translates into CASSFNWPNTEAFF.

The rearrangement joins TRBV4-2 to TRBJ2-7, with TRBD2 matching 8 bases. Germline V gene sequence: CDR1 LGHNA, CDR2 YNFKEQ. Trimming cost V 0 bases and J 2 bases; bases outside gene matches: 6. This CDR3 region has 16 residues. The DNA for the CDR3 is TGTGCCAGCAGCCAAGAGGCCCTAGCGGGTGCCTACGAGCAGTACTTC. It codes for CASSQEALAGAYEQYF.

This clonotype was recorded at least ten times. The V gene is TRBV12-3 or TRBV12-4, the J gene TRBJ2-7; D tentatively fits TRBD1 or TRBD2 (6 bases each). V was shortened by 5 bases and J by 0 bases, with 14 bases between the two germline ends. The length of the CDR3 is 15 residues. The CDR3 here is CASSRSGGGSYEQYF. Written as DNA, the CDR3 is TGTGCCAGCAGTCGAAGCGGAGGGGGCTCCTACGAGCAGTACTTC.

CDR3 sequence reads: CASSLRGGGMNTEAFF. The DNA for the CDR3 is TGTGCCAGCAGCTTACGGGGTGGGGGAATGAACACTGAAGCTTTCTTT. This sequence joins TRBV7-2 and TRBJ1-1, with D tentatively TRBD1 (5 bases). V lost 2 bases and J 0 bases, leaving 13 bases between the germline ends. The CDR3 loop spans 16 amino acids. Germline-derived CDR1 and CDR2 are SGHTA and FQGNSA.

The V gene is TRBV20-1, the J gene TRBJ2-3, with TRBD2 matching over 10 bases. Germline CDR1 and CDR2: DFQATT and SNEGSKA (reference sequence). The CDR3 totals 17 residues. V lost 1 base to trimming and J lost 4 bases; unmatched junction nucleotides: 11. In DNA form, the CDR3 reads TGCAGTGCTAGAGGGGTCCATAGCGGGAGGTTCGCAGATACGCAGTATTTT. Translation: CSARGVHSGRFADTQYF.

Remarks on this clonotype: A much more abundant neighbour one base away suggests this may be a read error. The chain carries TRBV28 and TRBJ1-2; TRBD1 matches 9 bases. Germline CDR1 is MDHEN and CDR2 is SYDVKM. There are 14 residues in the CDR3. Trimming cost V 4 bases and J 7 bases; bases outside gene matches: 7. The CDR3, as DNA: TGTGCCAGCAGTTCGTACAGGGGGCAAAGTGGCTACACCTTC. Its protein is CASSSYRGQSGYTF.

This clonotype was recorded at least ten times. V is TRBV20-1 and J is TRBJ2-7, with a tentative D call TRBD1 (5 bases). The CDR3 runs to 13 residues. The germline CDR1 and CDR2 sequences are DFQATT and SNEGSKA (reference sequence). The V end was cut by 1 base, the J end by 2 bases, with 9 bases between. CDR3 amino acids: CSARVTEPYEQYF. The CDR3 coding sequence is TGCAGTGCTAGAGTGACAGAACCCTACGAGCAGTACTTC.

This clonotype was found many times. The chain links TRBV5-6 to TRBJ1-2, with no clear D. This CDR3 has 14 amino acids. Germline lookup yields CDR1 SGHDT and CDR2 YYEEEE. The V end was cut by 1 base, the J end by 7 bases, with 14 bases between. The CDR3 here is CASSLRGIWSGYTF. The DNA of the CDR3 is TGTGCCAGCAGCTTGAGAGGGATCTGGAGTGGCTACACCTTC.

Points on this clonotype: Compared with germline, one end of the junction differs, possibly owing to a read error. DNA of the CDR3: TGTGCCAGCAGCTTATATGCGGGAGCGGGGAACACCGGGGGGCTGTTTTTT. Protein: CASSLYAGAGNTGGLFF. This rearrangement joins TRBV7-9 to TRBJ2-2; 7 nucleotides match TRBD2. Germline loops: CDR1 SEHNR, CDR2 FQNEAQ (reference sequence). The CDR3 loop spans 17 amino acids.

Many counts were recorded for this clonotype. The genes are TRBV27 and TRBJ2-5, with 9 bases matching TRBD1. The germline V gene encodes CDR1 MNHEY and CDR2 SMNVEV (reference sequence). The ends lost 5 bases at V and 5 bases at J; junction bases unmatched: 12. The CDR3 consists of 16 residues. CDR3 in DNA: TGTGCCAGCAGTAAAAACCCGGGACAGGGATGGGAGACCCAGTACTTC. The encoded protein is CASSKNPGQGWETQYF.

This CDR3 is CASSIVGQLSYEQYF. The CDR3 coding sequence is TGTGCCAGTAGTATAGTGGGACAGCTCTCCTACGAGCAGTACTTC. This chain links TRBV19 with TRBJ2-7; 7 bases align to TRBD1. This CDR3 spans 15 amino acids. V trimming: 1 base; J trimming: 0 bases; junction bases outside the gene matches: 3. Germline-derived CDR1 and CDR2 are LNHDA and SQIVND (reference sequence).

This clonotype was detected ten times or more. V gene TRBV11-3 combines with J gene TRBJ2-1; D gene uncertain. This CDR3 has 13 amino acids. Germline V lookup: CDR1 SGHNT, CDR2 YENEEA. Trimming took 2 bases from V and 3 from J, leaving 5 bases between them. CDR3 sequence (DNA): TGTGCCAGCAGCTTAATCAGCTACAATGAGCAGTTCTTC. Translating it yields CASSLISYNEQFF. The full variable domain, with the rest looked up from reference TRBV11-3 and TRBJ2-1, is EAGVVQSPRYKIIEKKQPVAFWCNPISGHNTLYWYLQNLGQGPELLIRYENEEAVDDSQLPKDRFSAERLKGVDSTLKIQPAELGDSAVYLCASSLISYNEQFFGPGTRLTVL.

This clonotype was seen more than once but under ten times. The chain carries TRBV24-1 and TRBJ2-1; D unclear. Germline V CDR1 and CDR2: KGHDR, SFDVKD. This CDR3 has 12 amino acids. Trimming shortened V by 1 base and J by 8 bases, and 5 bases separated the two germline ends. CDR3 loop: CATSDFEDEQFF. The CDR3, as DNA: TGTGCCACCAGTGATTTCGAGGATGAGCAGTTCTTC.

Of note for this clonotype: This may come from a read error, since a much larger clone is one base off. This chain joins TRBV7-2 and TRBJ2-7; the match to TRBD2 covers 14 bases. The CDR3 spans 15 residues. CDR1 is SGHTA and CDR2 is FQGNSA in the germline V gene. Trimming at V came to 8 bases and at J to 9 bases, leaving 12 bases not matched to a gene. CDR3 sequence (DNA): TGTGCCAGCGGCCGCGCCGGGACTAGCGGGAGAGGGCAGTACTTC. Protein product: CASGRAGTSGRGQYF.

This chain links TRBV10-2 with TRBJ2-7; 7 bases align to TRBD2. This CDR3 is 16 amino acids long. The germline gives CDR1 WSHSY, CDR2 SAAADI. The V segment lost 0 bases and the J segment 0 bases; nucleotides outside the gene matches: 5. The CDR3 is CASSESSAGSSYEQYF. DNA for the CDR3: TGCGCCAGCAGTGAGTCGTCAGCGGGAAGCTCCTACGAGCAGTACTTC.

The table lists this clonotype with many counts. The genes are TRBV28 and TRBJ2-3; 16 nucleotides line up with TRBD2. The CDR3 runs to 19 residues. The trim removed 5 bases at V and 0 bases at J, leaving 8 bases unmatched. Germline V gene sequence: CDR1 MDHEN, CDR2 SYDVKM. This CDR3 reads CASSTGLAGGGTSTDTQYF. The CDR3 coding sequence is TGTGCCAGCAGTACGGGACTAGCGGGAGGGGGGACTAGCACAGATACGCAGTATTTT.

This clonotype turned up a few times. The chain has TRBV29-1 and TRBJ2-2; D uncertain. V was shortened by 1 base and J by 6 bases, with 6 bases between the two germline ends. In germline, CDR1 is SQVTM, CDR2 ANQGSEA. This CDR3 contains 12 residues. CDR3: CSVEGDPGELFF. The CDR3 nucleotides read TGCAGCGTTGAAGGGGATCCCGGGGAGCTGTTTTTT.

This clonotype appeared many times. The V gene is TRBV7-2, the J gene TRBJ1-5; 8 bases line up with TRBD1. CDR1 and CDR2 from the germline V gene are SGHTA and FQGNSA. Germline trimming cut 0 bases from V and 2 bases from J; bases unmatched to any gene: 3. The CDR3 is made up of 16 amino acids. The CDR3 is CASSLALTGGNQPQHF. The CDR3 DNA sequence: TGTGCCAGCAGCTTAGCGCTGACAGGGGGCAATCAGCCCCAGCATTTT.